One T cell receptor beta chain is described in this entry. Germline CDR1 MDHEN, CDR2 SYDVKM. This CDR3 spans 15 amino acids. V was shortened by 4 bases and J by 3 bases, with 13 bases between the two germline ends. The data are from a study of control samples from healthy donors and cancer patients. The table came from immunoSEQ multiplex PCR; TCRdb's copy has only in-frame clones and leaves some out. The sample has around 75,000 clones, almost 95% seen once. The TCR sequence derives from an older woman in good health. The chain is built from TRBV28 and TRBJ1-5; D not certain. What was sequenced was blood. CDR3 nucleotides: TGTGCCAGCAGTTCCCCGGGTACGGCCAATCAGCCCCAGCATTTT. Its protein product is CASSSPGTANQPQHF.